The 10 T cell receptor beta chains reported below all come from one sample, sequenced in a study of control samples from healthy donors and cancer patients. Assay used: immunoSEQ multiplex PCR; TCRdb lists only in-frame clones, some missing. Altogether tens of thousands of clones are present, 85% to 90% being singletons, with the ten largest covering roughly 2%. Sequencing was done on a sample of PBMCs. The receptors here all came from a woman aged 55 to 70 with head and neck cancer.

V gene TRBV6-5 combines with J gene TRBJ1-2; D remains ambiguous. The CDR3 extends over 12 amino acids. With 10 bases removed from V and 3 bases from J, the gap between germline ends came to 12 bases. Germline V gene data show CDR1 as MNHEY and CDR2 as SVGAGI. The CDR3 reads CATKTEDYGYTF. The CDR3 bases are TGTGCCACCAAAACAGAGGACTATGGCTACACCTTC.

The J gene is TRBJ2-1, the V gene TRBV6-5; no definite D call. V lost 3 bases and J 2 bases, leaving 11 bases between the germline ends. CDR3 size: 15 residues. CDR1 is MNHEY and CDR2 is SVGAGI in the germline V gene. The CDR3 sequence is CASSYKGPAYNEQFF. Here the CDR3 DNA reads TGTGCCAGCAGTTATAAAGGGCCAGCCTACAATGAGCAGTTCTTC.

The CDR3 sequence is CASSIAAGGLDTQYF. CDR3 coding DNA: TGTGCCAGTAGTATAGCGGCGGGAGGGTTAGATACGCAGTATTTT. This chain links TRBV19 with TRBJ2-3, with 9 bases fitting TRBD2. The CDR3 length is 15 residues. Germline CDR1 and CDR2: LNHDA and SQIVND (reference sequence). Germline trimming cut 1 base from V and 5 bases from J; bases unmatched to any gene: 4.

This clone was counted between two and nine times. V and J are TRBV5-1 and TRBJ2-5; 8 bases are a match to TRBD1. The length of the CDR3 is 15 residues. The germline V gene has CDR1 SGHRS and CDR2 YFSETQ. V lost 0 bases, J lost 5 bases, and 6 bases stayed unmatched. The CDR3 protein is CASSLGSGGWETQYF. As DNA, the CDR3 is TGCGCCAGCAGCTTGGGGTCAGGGGGCTGGGAGACCCAGTACTTC.

This chain connects TRBV25-1 to TRBJ1-3; D gene uncertain. Between the trimmed V and J ends, which lost 5 bases and 2 bases, there was a span of 7 bases. This CDR3 contains 13 residues. Germline loops: CDR1 MGHDK, CDR2 SYGVNS. CDR3 loop: CASSSRPGNTIYF. CDR3 DNA: TGTGCCAGCAGTTCTCGACCTGGAAACACCATATATTTT. The variable domain in full, completed from reference TRBV25-1 and TRBJ1-3, reads EADIYQTPRYLVIGTGKKITLECSQTMGHDKMYWYQQDPGMELHLIHYSYGVNSTEKGDLSSESTVSRIRTEHFPLTLESARPSHTSQYLCASSSRPGNTIYFGEGSWLTVV.

The rearrangement links TRBV6-5 to TRBJ1-1, with D perhaps TRBD1 (5 bases). CDR1 MNHEY and CDR2 SVGAGI come from the germline V gene. CDR3 size: 13 residues. V lost 6 bases, J lost 1 base, and 9 bases lay in between. The CDR3 is CASRITGNTEAFF. CDR3 coding DNA: TGTGCCAGCAGAATCACAGGGAACACTGAAGCTTTCTTT.

This chain links TRBV27 with TRBJ2-1; no clear D. This CDR3 comprises 15 residues. Germline CDR1 MNHEY, CDR2 SMNVEV (reference sequence). The V end lost 2 bases, the J end lost 4 bases, and 12 bases lay between the germline ends. The CDR3 DNA reads as TGTGCCAGCAGTTTAGGGCCTGCTGAGTACAATGAGCAGTTCTTC. Translated: CASSLGPAEYNEQFF.

As to this clone: One junction end disagrees with the germline gene, perhaps due to a read error. The chain couples TRBV19 to TRBJ1-1; D not certain. CDR3 length equals 14 residues. The germline CDR1 and CDR2 sequences are LNHDA and SQIVND (reference sequence). The CDR3 loop reads CASRIGNLNTEAFF. CDR3 bases: TGTGCCAGTAGGATAGGGAACCTGAACACTGAAGCTTTCTTT.

The CDR3 here is CASSYGGGYEDTGELFF. The CDR3 DNA reads as TGTGCCAGCAGTTATGGGGGGGGCTACGAGGACACCGGGGAGCTGTTTTTT. V is TRBV6-2 or TRBV6-3 and J is TRBJ2-2; tentatively, D is TRBD2 (7 bases). The V gene lost 3 bases and the J gene lost 3 bases, with 17 bases spanning the gap. This CDR3 is 17 amino acids long. CDR1 MNHEY and CDR2 SVGEGT come from the germline V gene.

The CDR3 loop is CASSIEANRGETQYF. The CDR3 coding sequence is TGTGCCAGTAGTATAGAAGCAAACCGGGGAGAGACCCAGTACTTC. The chain carries TRBV19 and TRBJ2-5; perhaps TRBD2 as D (5 bases). The CDR3 loop spans 15 amino acids. The ends were cut back, 0 bases at V and 4 bases at J, with 12 bases in the middle. CDR1 and CDR2 (germline): LNHDA, SQIVND (reference sequence).